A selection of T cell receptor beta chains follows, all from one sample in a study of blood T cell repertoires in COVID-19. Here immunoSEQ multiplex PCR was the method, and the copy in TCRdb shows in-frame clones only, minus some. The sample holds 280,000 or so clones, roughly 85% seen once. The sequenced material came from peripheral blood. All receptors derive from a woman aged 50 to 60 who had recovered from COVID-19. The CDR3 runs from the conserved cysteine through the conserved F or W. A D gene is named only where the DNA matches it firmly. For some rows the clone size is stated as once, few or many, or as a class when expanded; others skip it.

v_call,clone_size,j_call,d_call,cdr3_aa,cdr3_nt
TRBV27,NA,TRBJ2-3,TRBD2,CASSSLLAGAIADTQYF,TGTGCCAGCAGTTCGCTTCTAGCGGGAGCTATCGCAGATACGCAGTATTTT
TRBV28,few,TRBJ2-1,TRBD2,CASSLSAGGRYNEQFF,TGTGCCAGCAGTTTAAGTGCGGGGGGGCGATACAATGAGCAGTTCTTC
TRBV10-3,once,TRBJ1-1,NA,CAISEGAAMNTEAFF,TGTGCCATCAGTGAGGGGGCCGCCATGAACACTGAAGCTTTCTTT
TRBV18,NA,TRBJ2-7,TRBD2,CASSTGMAGGSYEQYF,TGTGCCAGCTCTACGGGAATGGCGGGAGGCTCCTACGAGCAGTACTTC
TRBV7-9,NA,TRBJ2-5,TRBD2,CASSSLAGEETQYF,TGTGCCAGCAGTTCGTTAGCGGGAGAAGAGACCCAGTACTTC
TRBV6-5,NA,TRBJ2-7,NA,CASSYYVRGNYEQYF,TGTGCCAGCAGTTACTACGTCAGGGGAAATTACGAGCAGTACTTC
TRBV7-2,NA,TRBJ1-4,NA,CASSLRTAPTNEKLFF,TGTGCCAGCAGCCTGCGGACAGCCCCAACTAATGAAAAACTGTTTTTT
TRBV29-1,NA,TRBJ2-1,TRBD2,CSVEAGTSGGAWRSGEQFF,TGCAGCGTTGAAGCCGGGACTAGCGGGGGGGCCTGGAGATCCGGTGAGCAGTTCTTC
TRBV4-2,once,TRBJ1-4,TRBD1,CASSLGQGDEKLFF,TGTGCCAGCAGCCTGGGACAGGGGGATGAAAAACTGTTTTTT
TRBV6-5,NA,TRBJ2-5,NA,CASSGDQETQYF,TGTGCCAGCTCCGGGGACCAAGAGACCCAGTACTTC
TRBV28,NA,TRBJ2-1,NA,CASSPGGSYNEQFF,TGTGCCAGCAGTCCGGGTGGCTCCTACAATGAGCAGTTCTTC
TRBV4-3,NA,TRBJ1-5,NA,CASSQDLRKPQHF,TGCGCCAGCAGCCAAGATCTACGAAAGCCCCAGCATTTT
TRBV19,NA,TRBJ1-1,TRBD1,CATPPLAGGTEAFF,TGTGCCACCCCCCCTCTGGCAGGGGGCACTGAAGCTTTCTTT
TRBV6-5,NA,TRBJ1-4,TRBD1,CASRLAGGMEKLFF,TGTGCCAGCAGATTGGCAGGGGGCATGGAAAAACTGTTTTTT
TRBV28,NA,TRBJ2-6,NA,CASSTSAAGANVLTF,TGTGCCAGCAGTACAAGTGCAGCTGGGGCCAACGTCCTGACTTTC
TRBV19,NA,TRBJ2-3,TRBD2,CASSITSETPDPDTQYF,TGTGCCAGTAGTATAACTAGCGAGACGCCGGATCCAGATACGCAGTATTTT
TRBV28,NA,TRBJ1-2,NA,CASRNGQGSYTF,TGTGCCAGCAGAAATGGGCAGGGGAGCTACACCTTC
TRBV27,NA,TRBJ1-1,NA,CASRGLRQGIAMNTEAFF,TGTGCCAGCAGAGGCCTTCGCCAGGGCATTGCGATGAACACTGAAGCTTTCTTT
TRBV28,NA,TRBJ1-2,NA,CASSLGQNYGYTF,TGTGCCAGCAGTTTGGGGCAGAACTATGGCTACACCTTC
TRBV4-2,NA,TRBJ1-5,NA,CASSQDAGLQPQHF,TGTGCCAGCAGCCAAGATGCGGGCTTGCAGCCCCAGCATTTT
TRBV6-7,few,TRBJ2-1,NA,CASSSRTPAGNEQFF,TGTGCCAGCAGTTCTAGGACACCCGCCGGCAATGAGCAGTTCTTC
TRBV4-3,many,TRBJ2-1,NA,CASSHSSLGGEQFF,TGCGCCAGCAGCCACTCCAGCTTAGGGGGTGAGCAGTTCTTC
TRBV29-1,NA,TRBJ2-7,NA,CSVGSQLGNEQYF,TGCAGCGTTGGAAGCCAGCTAGGAAACGAGCAGTACTTC
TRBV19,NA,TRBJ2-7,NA,CYTGSYEQYF,TGTTACACGGGGTCCTACGAGCAGTACTTC
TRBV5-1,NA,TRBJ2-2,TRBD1,CASIGGTGGTGELFF,TGCGCCAGCATAGGAGGCACAGGGGGCACCGGGGAGCTGTTTTTT
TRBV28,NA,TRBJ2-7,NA,CASSGPGPYEQYF,TGTGCCAGCAGTGGTCCAGGTCCCTACGAGCAGTACTTC
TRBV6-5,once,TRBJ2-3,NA,CASSYRRAADTQYF,TGTGCCAGCAGTTACAGGAGGGCGGCAGATACGCAGTATTTT
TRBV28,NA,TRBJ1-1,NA,CASSPWTESTEAFF,TGTGCCAGCAGTCCCTGGACAGAGAGCACTGAAGCTTTCTTT
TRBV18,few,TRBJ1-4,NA,CASSPQSGNNNEKLFF,TGTGCCAGCTCACCACAGTCCGGGAACAATAATGAAAAACTGTTTTTT
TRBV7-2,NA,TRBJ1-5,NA,CASSLVRGDQPQHF,TGTGCCAGCAGCTTAGTCAGGGGTGATCAGCCCCAGCATTTT
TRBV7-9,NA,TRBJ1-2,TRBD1,CASSSGTAGIGYTF,TGTGCCAGCAGCTCAGGGACAGCCGGGATCGGCTACACCTTC
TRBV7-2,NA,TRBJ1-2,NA,CASSLGQMYGYTF,TGTGCCAGCAGCTTAGGACAGATGTATGGCTACACCTTC
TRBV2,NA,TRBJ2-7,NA,CASSARQLSYEQYF,TGTGCCAGCAGTGCGCGACAGCTTTCCTACGAGCAGTACTTC
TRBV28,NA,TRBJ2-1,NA,CASSPGHNRGEQFF,TGTGCCAGCAGTCCGGGACACAACAGAGGCGAGCAGTTCTTC
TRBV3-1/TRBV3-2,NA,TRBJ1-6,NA,CASSRAAGAGNSPLHF,TGTGCCAGCAGCCGCGCGGCAGGGGCCGGTAATTCACCCCTCCACTTT
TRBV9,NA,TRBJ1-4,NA,CASSVAPGGANEKLFF,TGTGCCAGCAGCGTAGCTCCTGGCGGGGCTAATGAAAAACTGTTTTTT
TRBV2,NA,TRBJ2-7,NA,CASSEGSYAYEQYF,TGTGCCAGCAGTGAGGGCAGCTACGCCTACGAGCAGTACTTC
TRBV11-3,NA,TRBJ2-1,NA,CASSQLVLSEQFF,TGTGCCAGCAGCCAATTGGTTCTGAGTGAGCAGTTCTTC
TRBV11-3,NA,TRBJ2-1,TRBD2,CASSPSLLAGNSYNEQFF,TGTGCCAGCAGCCCATCCTTGTTAGCGGGTAACTCCTACAATGAGCAGTTCTTC
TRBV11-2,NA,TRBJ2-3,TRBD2,CASSSRLAGSTDTQYF,TGTGCCAGCAGCTCGAGACTAGCGGGGAGCACAGATACGCAGTATTTT
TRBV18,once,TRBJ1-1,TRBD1,CASSLTGTRANTEAFF,TGTGCCAGCTCACTGACAGGGACCCGGGCAAACACTGAAGCTTTCTTT
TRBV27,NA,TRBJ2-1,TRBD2,CASSLFQGGLGNEQFF,TGTGCCAGCAGTCTTTTTCAGGGAGGGTTAGGCAATGAGCAGTTCTTC
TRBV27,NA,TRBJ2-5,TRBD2,CASSLGLAGGPLETQYF,TGTGCCAGCAGTTTAGGGCTAGCGGGAGGGCCTCTCGAGACCCAGTACTTC
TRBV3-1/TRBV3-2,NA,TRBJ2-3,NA,CASSPSGVRTDTQYF,TGTGCCAGCAGCCCCTCAGGGGTGAGGACAGATACGCAGTATTTT
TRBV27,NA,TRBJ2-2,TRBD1,CASSTRTGGRNTGELFF,TGTGCCAGCAGTACGCGGACAGGGGGGCGAAACACCGGGGAGCTGTTTTTT
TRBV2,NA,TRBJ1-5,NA,CASSEMALQPQHF,TGTGCCAGCAGTGAAATGGCCTTACAGCCCCAGCATTTT
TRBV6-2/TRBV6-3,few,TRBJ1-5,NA,CASSYDLPEVEPQHF,TGTGCCAGCAGTTACGACCTACCCGAGGTAGAGCCCCAGCATTTT
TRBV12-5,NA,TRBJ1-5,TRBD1,CASGLWQTGQGARICNQPQHF,TGTGCTAGTGGTCTTTGGCAAACGGGACAGGGGGCAAGAATTTGCAATCAGCCCCAGCATTTT
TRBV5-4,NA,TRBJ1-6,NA,CASSDARVRGNSPLHF,TGTGCCAGCAGCGATGCAAGGGTCAGGGGCAATTCACCCCTCCACTTT
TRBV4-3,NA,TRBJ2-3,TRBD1,CASSHERVQGWGTADTQYF,TGCGCCAGCAGCCATGAACGCGTACAGGGGTGGGGCACGGCAGATACGCAGTATTTT
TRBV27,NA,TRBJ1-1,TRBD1,CASSEQGASTEAFF,TGTGCCAGCAGTGAACAGGGGGCGAGCACTGAAGCTTTCTTT
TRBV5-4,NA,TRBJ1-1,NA,CASTLVGNTEAFF,TGTGCCAGCACCCTAGTAGGGAACACTGAAGCTTTCTTT
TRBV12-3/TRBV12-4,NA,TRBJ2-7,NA,CASSFFEGDEQYF,TGTGCCAGCAGTTTCTTTGAGGGGGACGAGCAGTACTTC
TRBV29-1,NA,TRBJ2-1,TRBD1,CSVEPADRGGNEQFF,TGCAGCGTTGAGCCCGCGGACAGGGGGGGCAATGAGCAGTTCTTC
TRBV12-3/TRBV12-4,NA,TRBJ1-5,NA,CASSLARNQPQHF,TGTGCCAGCAGTTTAGCCAGGAATCAGCCCCAGCATTTT
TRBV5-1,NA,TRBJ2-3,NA,CASSLAQGSHTDTQYF,TGCGCCAGCAGCTTGGCTCAGGGGTCCCACACAGATACGCAGTATTTT
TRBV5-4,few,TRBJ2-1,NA,CASSLAGGTSYNEQFF,TGTGCCAGCAGCTTGGCTGGCGGGACCTCCTACAATGAGCAGTTCTTC
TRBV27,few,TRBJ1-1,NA,CASSLGGGKVGAFF,TGTGCCAGCAGTTTAGGGGGGGGCAAGGTGGGTGCTTTCTTT
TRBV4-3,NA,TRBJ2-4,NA,CASSQDSGTAKNIQYF,TGCGCCAGCAGCCAAGATTCGGGTACTGCAAAAAACATTCAGTACTTC
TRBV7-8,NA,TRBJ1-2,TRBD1,CASSSGQGAFGYTF,TGTGCCAGCAGTTCCGGACAGGGGGCTTTTGGCTACACCTTC